A selection of T cell receptor beta chains follows, all from one sample in a study of blood T cell repertoires in COVID-19. The method was immunoSEQ multiplex PCR; TCRdb's version includes in-frame clones alone and lacks a portion of them. This sample has around 200,000 clones, with around 87% found just once. The sequencing sample was made of peripheral blood. These receptors originate from a man aged 18 to 30 with active or convalescent COVID-19. Both conserved end residues are trimmed from each CDR3.

TRBV29-1	TRBJ2-3	SVLPKPRLTTDTQY
TRBV5-4	TRBJ1-5	ASSVDRARQPQH
TRBV7-2	TRBJ2-7	ASSLGDIYEQY
TRBV28	TRBJ1-1	ASSQFRDSIKAF
TRBV5-1	TRBJ2-7	ASSSTATGAYEQY
TRBV2	TRBJ1-5	ASSEQLTGSQPQH
TRBV30	TRBJ1-4	AWGSGTFEEKLF
TRBV3-1/TRBV3-2	TRBJ2-1	ASSQEQPRPFRTSGKDYNEQF
TRBV14	TRBJ1-6	ASSLWTGSPLH
TRBV30	TRBJ1-3	AWSVGGNTIY
TRBV12-3/TRBV12-4	TRBJ1-2	ASSTSSYGYT
TRBV11-2	TRBJ2-5	ASSLVGLAGD
TRBV5-4	TRBJ2-3	ASSPGTSGGAVVTDTQY
TRBV2	TRBJ1-2	ASSGQASYGYT
TRBV5-6	TRBJ2-5	ASSSLRETQY
TRBV6-2/TRBV6-3	TRBJ2-7	ASSRRTSFNEQY
TRBV24-1	TRBJ2-3	ATSDLQGTLSTDTQY
TRBV19	TRBJ2-2	ASSRGDPYTGELF
TRBV6-1	TRBJ1-5	ASSGGQVYLDSNQPQH
TRBV12-3/TRBV12-4	TRBJ2-1	ASRPDSGEQF
TRBV3-1/TRBV3-2	TRBJ1-2	ASSQEQVPFNYGYT
TRBV11-2	TRBJ2-1	ASSPGLAGLDEQF
TRBV24-1	TRBJ2-3	ATSDLVPAGGSTDTQY
TRBV18	TRBJ1-3	ASSPGRTSGNTIY
TRBV5-4	TRBJ2-7	ASSEQGARGVYEQY
TRBV9	TRBJ2-7	ASSASLGTSGDEQY
TRBV19	TRBJ1-5	ASSIRTGGSNQPQH
TRBV7-9	TRBJ1-3	ASSLGFRASSGNTIY
TRBV7-2	TRBJ1-5	ASSFEGVSNQPQH
TRBV6-5	TRBJ1-5	ASSYSRQGDQPQH
TRBV14	TRBJ1-2	ASSRDVNYGYT
TRBV5-4	TRBJ2-1	ASSSGLAGAYNEQF